A selection of T cell receptor beta chains follows, all from one sample in a study of B cell selection in AIRE deficiency. TCRdb keeps only in-frame clones here, not all; method: immunoSEQ multiplex PCR. In the table there are 18,000 or so clones, 85% to 95% of which are singletons. What was sequenced was CD4+CD25+ Tregs sorted from PBMCs. All receptors derive from a human donor in good health. Both conserved end residues are part of each CDR3. Fields, in order: D gene, V gene, clone size, J gene, CDR3 DNA, CDR3 protein. D genes are given only for firm matches. For some rows the clone size is stated as once, few or many, or as a class when expanded; others skip it.

-	TRBV10-3	-	TRBJ2-3	TGTGCCATCAGGAGCAGCACAGATACGCAGTATTTT	CAIRSSTDTQYF
TRBD1	TRBV7-2	-	TRBJ1-3	TGTGCCAGCAGCCGAGGACAGGGAGGAGGAAACACCATATATTTT	CASSRGQGGGNTIYF
TRBD2	TRBV7-9	-	TRBJ2-7	TGTGCCAGCAGCTTAGAGCGGGAGAGCTCCTACGAGCAGTACTTC	CASSLERESSYEQYF
-	TRBV5-5	-	TRBJ1-3	TGTGCCAGCAGCTCTTCAGCCCTCTCTGGAAACACCATATATTTT	CASSSSALSGNTIYF
TRBD1	TRBV6-5	-	TRBJ1-2	TGTGCCAGCAGTCCGGGAAGGGGGCAAGGGTATGGCTACACCTTC	CASSPGRGQGYGYTF
-	TRBV5-1	-	TRBJ2-1	TGCGCCAGCAGCTTGGAGACGGCCGTCAATGAGCAGTTCTTC	CASSLETAVNEQFF
-	TRBV2	once	TRBJ1-5	TGTGCCAGCAGCCTCAGCTCCGGGGCCAGTGATTTT	CASSLSSGASDF
TRBD1	TRBV7-9	-	TRBJ2-5	TGTGCCAGCAGCTTAGGCGACAGGGGACGAGAGACCCAGTACTTC	CASSLGDRGRETQYF
TRBD1	TRBV27	once	TRBJ2-4	TGTGCCAGCAGTTTAGACAGGGTGGCAAACATTCAGTACTTC	CASSLDRVANIQYF
-	TRBV7-9	-	TRBJ1-4	TGTGCCAGCAGCTCATCAGGGATGGGGGTAACTGTGGAAAAACTGTTTTTT	CASSSSGMGVTVEKLFF
-	TRBV28	-	TRBJ2-7	TGTGCCAGCAGTTTATTGGGGGCCGTCGAGCAGTACTTC	CASSLLGAVEQYF
TRBD1	TRBV7-6	few	TRBJ2-2	TGTGCCAGCGGGACAGGGAACACCGGGGAGCTGTTTTTT	CASGTGNTGELFF
-	TRBV6-5	-	TRBJ1-2	TGTGCCAGCAGTTATGGGGTCTACTATGGCTACACCTTC	CASSYGVYYGYTF
TRBD1	TRBV2	once	TRBJ2-7	TGTGCCAGTCAAAGACAGGGCTACCACGAGCAGTACTTC	CASQRQGYHEQYF
TRBD1	TRBV7-9	-	TRBJ1-1	TGTGCCAGCAGCTTGGGACAGGGGATTGAAGCTTTCTTT	CASSLGQGIEAFF
-	TRBV28	-	TRBJ2-4	TGTGCCAGCAGTTTAGCCCCGATAGCCAAAAACATTCAGTACTTC	CASSLAPIAKNIQYF
-	TRBV5-4	-	TRBJ2-6	TGTGCCAGCAGCTTGGGGGGCAAGGGTGGGGCCAACGTCCTGACTTTC	CASSLGGKGGANVLTF
-	TRBV18	-	TRBJ2-2	TGTGCCAGCTCCCTCGGAACCGGGGAGCTGTTTTTT	CASSLGTGELFF
-	TRBV15	-	TRBJ2-7	TGTGCCACCAGCGATTGGGGGCCCGGCGAGCAGTACTTC	CATSDWGPGEQYF
TRBD2	TRBV11-1	-	TRBJ2-1	TGTGCCAGCAGCTTAAGGCCTAGCGGGAGAACATCCTACAATGAGCAGTTCTTC	CASSLRPSGRTSYNEQFF
TRBD1	TRBV28	once	TRBJ1-5	TGTGCCAGCAGTGAACAGGGGGCAAGTTGGAATCAGCCCCAGCATTTT	CASSEQGASWNQPQHF
TRBD2	TRBV5-4	-	TRBJ2-7	TGTGCCAGCAGCCTCGGACTAGCGGGGACGTTAACCTACGAGCAGTACTTC	CASSLGLAGTLTYEQYF
TRBD2	TRBV6-5	-	TRBJ2-3	TGTGCCAGCAGTTACTCTAGCGGGAGGGGAGATACGCAGTATTTT	CASSYSSGRGDTQYF
TRBD2	TRBV5-1	-	TRBJ2-1	TGCGCCAGCAGCTTTAGTAGCGGGTCCTACAATGAGCAGTTCTTC	CASSFSSGSYNEQFF
-	TRBV30	once	TRBJ1-2	TGTGCCTGGATAGGGGCCCCAGGAGGCTACACCTTC	CAWIGAPGGYTF
TRBD1	TRBV6-5	once	TRBJ1-2	TGTGCCAGCAGTTACTGGCAGGGGGAGGGCTACACCTTC	CASSYWQGEGYTF
-	TRBV27	-	TRBJ1-5	TGTGCCAGCAGTAACAGCAGGGTCGCAGGCAATCAGCCCCAGCATTTT	CASSNSRVAGNQPQHF
-	TRBV5-4	-	TRBJ1-1	TGTGCCAGCAGCCAAGAGGGCACTGAAGCTTTCTTT	CASSQEGTEAFF
-	TRBV29-1	-	TRBJ2-3	TGCAGCGCCGGTAAGGCCCGGACAGATACGCAGTATTTT	CSAGKARTDTQYF
TRBD1	TRBV29-1	-	TRBJ2-7	TGCAGCGTTGTGGCCAGGGGGCGTGGTTACGAGCAGTACTTC	CSVVARGRGYEQYF
-	TRBV12-2	-	TRBJ1-1	TGTGCCAGCAGCCCCTATACGACAGGCCGGAACACTGAAGCTTTCTTT	CASSPYTTGRNTEAFF
-	TRBV6-6	-	TRBJ2-3	TGTGCCAGCGGTCGGGGAGGGGGGGATACGCAGTATTTT	CASGRGGGDTQYF
-	TRBV11-3	-	TRBJ2-2	TGTGCCAGCAGCTTAGTGAATACTTACGCGAACACCGGGGAGCTGTTTTTT	CASSLVNTYANTGELFF
-	TRBV4-1	few	TRBJ2-7	TGCGCCAGCAGCCAAGAAGTACTCTCCGAGCAGTACTTC	CASSQEVLSEQYF
-	TRBV2	-	TRBJ2-3	TGTGCCAGCAGTAGACTCACAGATACGCAGTATTTT	CASSRLTDTQYF
-	TRBV18	-	TRBJ1-1	TGTGCCAGCTCTGAGGACAGCCTCGAGGCTTTCTTT	CASSEDSLEAFF
TRBD2	TRBV6-4	once	TRBJ2-1	TGTGCCAGCAGTGAGGACGGGAGGGAGGACAATGAGCAGTTCTTC	CASSEDGREDNEQFF
-	TRBV5-6	-	TRBJ2-2	TGTGCCAGCAGCTCATACCTAGCAAGCACCGGGGAGCTGTTTTTT	CASSSYLASTGELFF
-	TRBV27	-	TRBJ1-1	TGTGCCAGCAGTTTAAGGTATTGGGCCCGGGGCACTGAAGCTTTCTTT	CASSLRYWARGTEAFF
-	TRBV6-1	-	TRBJ2-7	TGTGCCAGCAGCCTCCCCTCCGCGCAGTACTTC	CASSLPSAQYF
-	TRBV28	-	TRBJ2-1	TGTGCCAGCACCCAAGGGACCAACAATGAGCAGTTCTTC	CASTQGTNNEQFF
-	TRBV6-1	-	TRBJ1-5	TGTGCCAGCAGTGAAGAATGGGGTCGCCAGCCCCAGCATTTT	CASSEEWGRQPQHF
-	TRBV9	-	TRBJ1-1	TGTGCCAGCAGCGTAGTCGGGAGCAGCACTGAAGCTTTCTTT	CASSVVGSSTEAFF
TRBD1	TRBV13	-	TRBJ2-5	TGTGCCAGCAGCGTACATGGGACAGGGGGAAGAGAGACCCAGTACTTC	CASSVHGTGGRETQYF
TRBD2	TRBV7-9	-	TRBJ2-7	TGTGCCAGCAGCTTAGCCGGGACTAGCGGGAGAAGAGCGGACTACGAGCAGTACTTC	CASSLAGTSGRRADYEQYF
-	TRBV20-1	-	TRBJ2-7	TGCAGTGTTTTAAGGGTTCCGCAGTACTTC	CSVLRVPQYF
-	TRBV7-3	-	TRBJ1-2	TGTGCCAGCAGCCTCGGGCCCTCCGGGGGCTACACCTTC	CASSLGPSGGYTF
-	TRBV7-7	-	TRBJ2-5	TGTGCCAGCAGCTTAGTCGGGGCGGGAGAGACCCAGTACTTC	CASSLVGAGETQYF
-	TRBV6-1	-	TRBJ2-7	TGTGCCAGCAGACAACAGGGTTACCCTACCTACGAGCAGTACTTC	CASRQQGYPTYEQYF
TRBD1	TRBV7-2	-	TRBJ1-2	TGTGCCAGCAGCTTGACAGGGAGCTATGGCTACACCTTC	CASSLTGSYGYTF
TRBD2	TRBV7-9	-	TRBJ2-3	TGTGCCAGCAGCCGCAGACTAGCGTCAGATACGCAGTATTTT	CASSRRLASDTQYF
-	TRBV18	-	TRBJ2-7	TGTGCCAGCTCCCGACCGAATGGCCCCTACGAGCAGTACTTC	CASSRPNGPYEQYF
TRBD1	TRBV28	once	TRBJ1-2	TGTGCCAGCAGTCCAGGGGGCGGGGCTGGGTATGGCTACACCTTC	CASSPGGGAGYGYTF
-	TRBV21-1	-	TRBJ2-2	TGTGCCAGCAGCACAATCGACAGGGGGAAGAACACCGGGGAGCTGTTTTTT	CASSTIDRGKNTGELFF
TRBD1	TRBV28	-	TRBJ1-1	TGTGCCAGCAGTCCAGGGGGATTGGCTATGAACACTGAAGCTTTCTTT	CASSPGGLAMNTEAFF
-	TRBV5-1	-	TRBJ1-3	TGCGCCAGCAGCTTGGTCGTGGGCCCTGGAAACACCATATATTTT	CASSLVVGPGNTIYF
-	TRBV5-1	once	TRBJ1-1	TGCGCCAGCAGCTGGAAAGGGGACACTGAAGCTTTCTTT	CASSWKGDTEAFF